The rows below give T cell receptor beta chains drawn from one sample of a study of identical twins. MiXCR was run by TCRdb on the 5' RACE reads, yielding one entry per CDR3 protein. Of roughly 490,000 distinct CDR3 sequences listed, approximately 15% are singletons. The data were also submitted as part of a second study, on yellow fever vaccine responses in identical twins.

Specimen: CD4+ T cells sorted from blood. Receptors were obtained from a woman aged 18-29 years in good health. Each CDR3 is given with its conserved first and last residue. Each record gives: CDR3 length, D gene, clone size, J gene, V gene, CDR3 DNA, CDR3 protein. A D gene is named only where the DNA matches it firmly. Rows may omit the clone size; those that give it use once, few, many or a size class.

CDR3 length: 17; D gene: TRBD1; clone size: .; J gene: TRBJ2-3; V gene: TRBV11-2; CDR3 DNA: TGTGCCAGCAGCCCAAGGTGGACAGGGGGCTCAGGAGATACGCAGTATTTT; CDR3 protein: CASSPRWTGGSGDTQYF
CDR3 length: 16; D gene: TRBD2; clone size: .; J gene: TRBJ2-5; V gene: TRBV12-3/TRBV12-4; CDR3 DNA: TGTGCCAGCAGTCTTCTTGGGGAGGGGAGGGGAGAGACCCAGTACTTC; CDR3 protein: CASSLLGEGRGETQYF
CDR3 length: 15; D gene: .; clone size: .; J gene: TRBJ2-2; V gene: TRBV5-1; CDR3 DNA: TGCGCCAGCAGCTTTGCATTTCAGAACACCGGGGAGCTGTTTTTT; CDR3 protein: CASSFAFQNTGELFF
CDR3 length: 16; D gene: .; clone size: few; J gene: TRBJ2-3; V gene: TRBV11-2; CDR3 DNA: TGTGCCAGCAGCTTAGAAAGCGGATTTAGCACAGATACGCAGTATTTT; CDR3 protein: CASSLESGFSTDTQYF
CDR3 length: 12; D gene: .; clone size: few; J gene: TRBJ1-2; V gene: TRBV5-6; CDR3 DNA: TGTGCCAGCAGCTTGCGGATAGGGGGCTACACCTTC; CDR3 protein: CASSLRIGGYTF
CDR3 length: 10; D gene: .; clone size: .; J gene: TRBJ2-7; V gene: TRBV20-1; CDR3 DNA: TGCAGTTGGGGTACCTACGAGCAGTACTTC; CDR3 protein: CSWGTYEQYF
CDR3 length: 13; D gene: .; clone size: .; J gene: TRBJ2-1; V gene: TRBV6-2/TRBV6-3; CDR3 DNA: TGTGCCAGCAGTTACTCGAACGGCGGGGAGCAGTTCTTC; CDR3 protein: CASSYSNGGEQFF
CDR3 length: 11; D gene: .; clone size: few; J gene: TRBJ2-1; V gene: TRBV10-3; CDR3 DNA: TGTGCCATCACCCAGGGCAATGAGCAGTTCTTC; CDR3 protein: CAITQGNEQFF
CDR3 length: 14; D gene: .; clone size: .; J gene: TRBJ2-3; V gene: TRBV19; CDR3 DNA: TGTGCCAGTAAAGCAGATCCCCGGTCAGATACGCAGTATTTT; CDR3 protein: CASKADPRSDTQYF
CDR3 length: 15; D gene: TRBD1; clone size: many; J gene: TRBJ2-5; V gene: TRBV5-6; CDR3 DNA: TGTGCCAGCAGCTTCGGGACAGTATACCAAGAGACCCAGTACTTC; CDR3 protein: CASSFGTVYQETQYF
CDR3 length: 15; D gene: .; clone size: few; J gene: TRBJ2-1; V gene: TRBV6-2/TRBV6-3; CDR3 DNA: TGTGCCAGCAGTTACGCCGGGTTGGCCTACAATGAGCAGTTCTTC; CDR3 protein: CASSYAGLAYNEQFF
CDR3 length: 14; D gene: .; clone size: .; J gene: TRBJ2-2; V gene: TRBV12-3/TRBV12-4; CDR3 DNA: TGTGCCAGCAGTTTGATAAGCGTTGGCGGGGAGCTGTTTTTT; CDR3 protein: CASSLISVGGELFF
CDR3 length: 20; D gene: TRBD2; clone size: few; J gene: TRBJ2-3; V gene: TRBV20-1; CDR3 DNA: TGCTGTGCTAGTAGACATTTCCTCGATAGCAGCGGGAGTGACCTTGGTACGCAGTATTTT; CDR3 protein: CCASRHFLDSSGSDLGTQYF
CDR3 length: 14; D gene: .; clone size: .; J gene: TRBJ1-1; V gene: TRBV5-1; CDR3 DNA: TGCGCCAGCAGCTTGAGACTTGGGCTTACTGAAGCTTTCTTT; CDR3 protein: CASSLRLGLTEAFF
CDR3 length: 13; D gene: TRBD1; clone size: .; J gene: TRBJ1-1; V gene: TRBV25-1; CDR3 DNA: TGTGCCAGCCAATCCAGGGGGGGGACTGAAGCTTTCTTT; CDR3 protein: CASQSRGGTEAFF
CDR3 length: 13; D gene: .; clone size: .; J gene: TRBJ2-1; V gene: TRBV10-1; CDR3 DNA: TGCGCCAGTGCCAGTGGGACTGGGGATGAGCAGTTCTTC; CDR3 protein: CASASGTGDEQFF
CDR3 length: 16; D gene: TRBD1; clone size: .; J gene: TRBJ2-5; V gene: TRBV7-9; CDR3 DNA: TGTGCCAGCAGCGCAGGGACAGGGGGTTCGAGGGAGACCCAGTACTTC; CDR3 protein: CASSAGTGGSRETQYF
CDR3 length: 16; D gene: .; clone size: .; J gene: TRBJ2-3; V gene: TRBV27; CDR3 DNA: TGTGCCAGCAAAACACTCGGACGGAACCACACAGATACGCAGTATTTT; CDR3 protein: CASKTLGRNHTDTQYF
CDR3 length: 14; D gene: TRBD1; clone size: many; J gene: TRBJ2-7; V gene: TRBV2; CDR3 DNA: TGTGCCAGCAGTAGGGACAGGCTCTCCTACGAGCAGTACTTC; CDR3 protein: CASSRDRLSYEQYF
CDR3 length: 13; D gene: TRBD1; clone size: many; J gene: TRBJ2-5; V gene: TRBV7-2; CDR3 DNA: TGTGCCAGCAGCCGGGACAGGGGCTTTAGAATTTACTTC; CDR3 protein: CASSRDRGFRIYF
CDR3 length: 15; D gene: .; clone size: many; J gene: TRBJ2-1; V gene: TRBV5-6; CDR3 DNA: TGTGCCAGCAGCTCGCCGATATACGCCGGATATGAGCAGTTCTTC; CDR3 protein: CASSSPIYAGYEQFF
CDR3 length: 14; D gene: TRBD1; clone size: few; J gene: TRBJ1-5; V gene: TRBV10-3; CDR3 DNA: TGTGCCATTAAGGAGACAGGGAGCAATCAGCCCCAGCATTTT; CDR3 protein: CAIKETGSNQPQHF
CDR3 length: 15; D gene: TRBD2; clone size: few; J gene: TRBJ2-3; V gene: TRBV11-3; CDR3 DNA: TGTGCCAGCAGCGTGACTAGCGGTAGCACAGATACGCAGTATTTT; CDR3 protein: CASSVTSGSTDTQYF
CDR3 length: 14; D gene: .; clone size: .; J gene: TRBJ1-2; V gene: TRBV21-1; CDR3 DNA: TGTGCCAGCAGCAAAGGTGGACAGGGTATAGGCTACACCTTC; CDR3 protein: CASSKGGQGIGYTF
CDR3 length: 16; D gene: .; clone size: few; J gene: TRBJ2-1; V gene: TRBV3-1; CDR3 DNA: TGTGCCAGCAGCCAAGATGGTAGTTGGGGGAACGATGAGCAGTTCTTC; CDR3 protein: CASSQDGSWGNDEQFF
CDR3 length: 12; D gene: .; clone size: once; J gene: TRBJ2-5; V gene: TRBV7-2; CDR3 DNA: TGTGCCAGCAGCCGCGATTCGGAGACCCAGTACTTC; CDR3 protein: CASSRDSETQYF
CDR3 length: 13; D gene: .; clone size: .; J gene: TRBJ2-7; V gene: TRBV14; CDR3 DNA: TGTGCCAGCAGCCAAGTAGCCGGGTACGAGCAGTACTTC; CDR3 protein: CASSQVAGYEQYF
CDR3 length: 13; D gene: .; clone size: few; J gene: TRBJ2-4; V gene: TRBV20-1; CDR3 DNA: TGCAGTGCTAGAGGACTAGCCAAAAACATTCAGTACTTC; CDR3 protein: CSARGLAKNIQYF
CDR3 length: 14; D gene: TRBD1; clone size: .; J gene: TRBJ2-3; V gene: TRBV20-1; CDR3 DNA: TGCAGTGCTAGAGTTGCAGGGGGTGCGGATACGCAGTATTTT; CDR3 protein: CSARVAGGADTQYF
CDR3 length: 15; D gene: .; clone size: few; J gene: TRBJ2-2; V gene: TRBV6-1; CDR3 DNA: TGTGCCAGCAGCCGCACGGGGCGGAACACCGGGGAGCTGTTTTTT; CDR3 protein: CASSRTGRNTGELFF
CDR3 length: 18; D gene: TRBD2; clone size: .; J gene: TRBJ2-1; V gene: TRBV27; CDR3 DNA: TGTGCCAGCAGTTTATTTTCTAGCGGGGGGCCTTCCTACAATGAGCAGTTCTTC; CDR3 protein: CASSLFSSGGPSYNEQFF
CDR3 length: 14; D gene: TRBD2; clone size: many; J gene: TRBJ2-3; V gene: TRBV12-3/TRBV12-4; CDR3 DNA: TGTGCCAGCAGGCTAGCGGGAGGTGCAGATACGCAGTATTTT; CDR3 protein: CASRLAGGADTQYF
CDR3 length: 18; D gene: TRBD2; clone size: .; J gene: TRBJ2-3; V gene: TRBV12-3/TRBV12-4; CDR3 DNA: TGTGCCAGCACCCCGAGGGGACTAGCGGGGCGAGGCACAGATACGCAGTATTTT; CDR3 protein: CASTPRGLAGRGTDTQYF
CDR3 length: 14; D gene: TRBD2; clone size: few; J gene: TRBJ2-7; V gene: TRBV6-2/TRBV6-3; CDR3 DNA: TGTGCCAGCGGAAATAGCGGGAAGGAGACCGAGCAGTACTTC; CDR3 protein: CASGNSGKETEQYF
CDR3 length: 14; D gene: TRBD2; clone size: few; J gene: TRBJ2-1; V gene: TRBV28; CDR3 DNA: TGTGCCAGCAGTTCTAGCGGGAGAGAGAATGAGCAGTTCTTC; CDR3 protein: CASSSSGRENEQFF
CDR3 length: 16; D gene: .; clone size: many; J gene: TRBJ1-6; V gene: TRBV7-2; CDR3 DNA: TGTGCCAGCAGCTTATCAACACGGGGAACGAATTCACCCCTCCACTTT; CDR3 protein: CASSLSTRGTNSPLHF
CDR3 length: 15; D gene: TRBD1; clone size: .; J gene: TRBJ2-7; V gene: TRBV10-3; CDR3 DNA: TGTGCCATCAGTGAGGGGTGGACAGGTGGGAACGAGCAGTACTTC; CDR3 protein: CAISEGWTGGNEQYF